In this sample, the clone carrying this TCR beta chain turned up many times. Antigen specificity is unknown. The entry originates in a study of T cells in Graves' hyperthyroidism and ophthalmopathy. General study findings and limits: Most thyroid clonotypes expanded above 0.001 were also detected in blood. Before onset, by a median of around 6.4 months, the model predicted ophthalmopathy.

The study based diagnoses on clinical symptoms, serum thyroxine and TRAb, thyroid ultrasound and orbital computed tomography. Researchers amplified the TCR beta CDR3 regions from RNA transcripts. Researchers ran a first-round RT-PCR on the TCR CDR3 using the HTBI primer set. TCRdb itself ran the multiplex PCR reads through MiXCR, one entry per CDR3 protein. The sample contains over 300,000 distinct CDR3 sequences, around 14% of which appear only once. Germline CDR1 is LGHDT and CDR2 is YNNKEL (reference sequence). Trimming took off 2 bases at V and 4 bases at J, with 8 bases between the two ends. The CDR3 runs to 13 residues.

The sequence derives from a woman aged 55-69 years with Graves' hyperthyroidism. The chain uses TRBV3-1 and TRBJ2-5; D gene ambiguous. Sequencing input: blood. CDR3 residues: CASSQSRPETQYF. CDR3 nucleotide sequence: TGTGCCAGCAGCCAAAGTCGGCCAGAGACCCAGTACTTC.